The 2 T cell receptor beta chains in this list originate from one sample, sequenced in a study of shared clonotypes between healthy human individuals. Clones were sequenced by immunoSEQ multiplex PCR, and TCRdb holds only the in-frame ones, with some missing. The data hold about 1.5 million clones, with about 98% observed a single time. The sample was naive CD4+ T cells sorted from blood. Subset of the sample: CD45RA+ positively selected. These receptors came from a man aged 30 to 45 in good health.

V gene TRBV5-1 combines with J gene TRBJ2-7, with D possibly TRBD1 on 5 matching bases. From germline, CDR1 is SGHRS and CDR2 YFSETQ. Trimming took off 7 bases at V and 3 bases at J, with 14 bases between the two ends. The CDR3 covers 13 residues. The CDR3 loop is CASSQGPDYEQYF. CDR3 DNA sequence: TGCGCCAGCTCCCAGGGCCCTGACTACGAGCAGTACTTC.

The V gene is TRBV6-5, the J gene TRBJ2-7; 13 positions match TRBD2. This CDR3 has 15 residues. With 4 bases clipped from V and 7 bases from J, the junction kept 7 bases outside the gene matches. Germline loops: CDR1 MNHEY, CDR2 SVGAGI. The DNA of the CDR3 is TGTGCCAGCAGTTCACTAGCGGGAGGGCCTCTGGAGCAGTACTTC. Encoded protein: CASSSLAGGPLEQYF.